A selection of T cell receptor beta chains follows, all from one sample in a study of graft-versus-host responses after intestinal transplantation. The method was immunoSEQ multiplex PCR; TCRdb's version includes in-frame clones alone and lacks a portion of them. The table has approximately 97,000 clones, around 93% seen once. Which antigens these TCRs recognize remains unknown. Sequencing used unstimulated CD8+ T cells sorted from spleen or lymph node cells, obtained before transplant. The receptors here all came from a human donor who was the organ donor for an intestinal transplant. Each CDR3 is given with its conserved first and last residue. Rows give clone size only sometimes, using once, few, many, or a class for an expanded clone.

cdr3_aa clone_size j_call v_call
CASSALLDRGFYNEQFF - TRBJ2-1 TRBV2
CASSLSGDSSYNEQFF - TRBJ2-1 TRBV7-3
CASSLAYQQGGNVLTF - TRBJ2-6 TRBV7-6
CASSQDNRDTQYF - TRBJ2-3 TRBV4-2
CASRRQDSSYEQYF - TRBJ2-7 TRBV6-1
CASSQGGRSYEQYF once TRBJ2-7 TRBV4-1
CASSSLYSGAQETQYF - TRBJ2-5 TRBV5-4
CASSFFLAGGPYEQYF - TRBJ2-7 TRBV5-8
CALLGTDGYTF once TRBJ1-2 TRBV14
CASSFLALETQYF - TRBJ2-5 TRBV6-5
CATSADTQYF - TRBJ2-3 TRBV2
CASRTGTSGWETQYF few TRBJ2-5 TRBV6-6
CASSQAFSGGNEQFF - TRBJ2-1 TRBV14
CASSQDSGDQFF - TRBJ1-4 TRBV4-1
CASSYGAENYEQYF few TRBJ2-7 TRBV6-5
CASSLKSAGEQYF - TRBJ2-7 TRBV27
CASSPWLGNTEAFF few TRBJ1-1 TRBV27
CASSDGLAGGPSYNEQFF - TRBJ2-1 TRBV10-1